Listed here is a single T cell receptor beta chain. This clonotype was seen only a few times. No cognate antigen has been identified for it. No much larger clonotype is one base removed from it; base qualities were not supplied. The CDR3 has 12 amino acids, counting the end cysteine and phenylalanine. Kept here is only the CDR3 DNA, which spans 36 bases and is read in frame from base 1. After removal of 6 bases from V and 10 bases from J, the junction retains 4 bases not matched to a gene. CDR1 and CDR2, looked up from the germline V gene (reference sequence), are PRHDT and FYEKMQ. This sample was included in a study of blood T cells in healthy people across ages (dated by TCRdb to the mid-2010s). For context, the study as a whole: In model experiments, template switching captured roughly one uniquely barcoded TCR beta cDNA molecule for every two T cells. The study measured age-related changes in TCR beta repertoire diversity using deep sequencing normalized with unique cDNA molecular identifiers. The donors were divided into four age groups: young (average around 16 years), middle-aged (around 41), aged (62) and long-lived (roughly 82). To avoid experimental bias, donors of different ages were spread randomly across the sequencing lanes. The study analyzed two additional independent replicas of 1 million unique cDNA reads from the same blood draw for two donors, one aged 18 to 30 and one aged 80 or older. Summary of the overall study and its limitations: Estimates of total diversity based on one million sequenced T cells were considered lower bounds and underestimates. The CMV infection status of donors was not known, potentially confounding age-related changes in expanded clonotypes. Conclusive comparison of naive and antigen-experienced compartments was prevented by the profiling of bulk unsorted PBMCs. A strong correlation was found between observed TCR beta diversity and the percentage of naive T cells measured by flow cytometry. Observed TCR beta diversity per million T cells fell roughly linearly with age, and a significant reduction was already apparent by age roughly 40. The long-lived group showed more naive CD4+ T cells, fewer expanded clones and increased TCR diversity than the aged group, suggesting age selection.

Libraries were prepared through 5' RACE. The second PCR ran for about 6 to 12 cycles and used a J-beta primer mix along with a sample-barcoded 5' primer. Each TCR beta cDNA molecule received a unique molecular identifier from a template-switch 5' adaptor carrying 12 random nucleotides. At least 2.5 million CDR3-containing paired-end reads were obtained from each sample. The Mint cDNA synthesis kit, primed by a TRBC-specific oligonucleotide, was used to synthesize first-strand cDNA from all RNA. Following uracil-DNA glycosylase treatment, all cDNA underwent a first 18-cycle PCR with the universal primers M1SS and BC2_uni_R. Under the source paper's analysis protocol: For normalization, 1 million high-quality reads, each with a distinct molecular identifier, were randomly selected from each sample. Instead of being binned into consensus sequences, reads with shared molecular identifiers were discarded. MiTCR, set to a Q25 quality threshold and the strictest error-elimination algorithm, was used for CDR3 identification, clonotype clustering and error correction. Lower-bound total TCR beta diversity was estimated with a nonparametric unseen species model using Euler transformation. Through fastp at Q25 and MiXCR, TCRdb rebuilt clones from the public reads, retaining in-frame beta chains. Entries that share a CDR3 protein sequence are merged under the most common genes and DNA. These V and J calls originate from TCRdb's pipeline instead of the authors' own analysis. This sample holds approximately 2,000,000 distinct CDR3 sequences; about two fifths were observed only once. Clones ranked in the top ten supply under 30% of the sample.

The donors were a few dozen Caucasian individuals from Russia, aged roughly 6 to 100 years, who were systemically healthy. Each donor gave ten milliliters of peripheral blood, collected into EDTA-treated Vacutainer tubes. PBMCs were isolated by Ficoll-Paque density-gradient centrifugation, with at least 6 million obtained per sample. Total RNA was extracted from PBMCs with Trizol reagent, with at least 5.5 micrograms obtained per sample. For every donor, an aliquot of PBMCs went through flow cytometry to measure the percentages of naive CD45RAhigh/CD27high T cells. Recombination linked TRBV13 to TRBJ1-1; the junction holds 11 bases that match TRBD1. Sequences were obtained from blood. The TCR comes from a human donor in good health. The DNA sequence is as follows: TGTGCCAGCAGAGGAGGGACAGGGGGAGCTTTCTTT. Its protein product is CASRGGTGGAFF.